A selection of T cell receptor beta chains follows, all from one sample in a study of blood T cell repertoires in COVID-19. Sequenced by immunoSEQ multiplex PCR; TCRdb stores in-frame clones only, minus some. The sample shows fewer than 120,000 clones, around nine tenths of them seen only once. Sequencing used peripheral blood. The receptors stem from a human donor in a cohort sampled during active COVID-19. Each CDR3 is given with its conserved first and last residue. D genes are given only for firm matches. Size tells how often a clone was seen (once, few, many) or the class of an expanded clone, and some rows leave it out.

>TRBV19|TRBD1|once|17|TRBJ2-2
TGTGCCAGTAGTATAAGGGGACAGGGGGGAAACACCGGGGAGCTGTTTTTT
CASSIRGQGGNTGELFF
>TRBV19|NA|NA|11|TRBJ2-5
TGTGCCAGTAGTATGGGCGAGACCCAGTACTTC
CASSMGETQYF
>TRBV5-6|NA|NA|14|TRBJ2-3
TGTGCCAGCAGCGGTCTAGCGATCACAGATACGCAGTATTTT
CASSGLAITDTQYF
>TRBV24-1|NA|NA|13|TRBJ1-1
TGTGCCACCAGTTATCAGGGTGGCACTGAAGCTTTCTTT
CATSYQGGTEAFF
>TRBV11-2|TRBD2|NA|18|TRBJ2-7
TGTGCCAGCAGCTTCTACCCAAATTTAGCGGGAGAACGATTGGAGCAGTACTTC
CASSFYPNLAGERLEQYF
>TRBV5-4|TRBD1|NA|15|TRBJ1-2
TGTGCCAGCAGCCCGGGACAGGAGTTAAACTATGGCTACACCTTC
CASSPGQELNYGYTF
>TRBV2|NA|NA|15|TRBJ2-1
TGTGCCAGCAGTGCTTCTAGCGCGACCTACAATGAGCAGTTCTTC
CASSASSATYNEQFF
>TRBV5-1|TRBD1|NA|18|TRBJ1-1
TGCGCCAGCAGCTTGGTACGGGAAGACAGGGGGCTCTTGACTGAAGCTTTCTTT
CASSLVREDRGLLTEAFF
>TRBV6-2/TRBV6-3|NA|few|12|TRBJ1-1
TGTGCCAGCAGCCACAAGAACACTGAAGCTTTCTTT
CASSHKNTEAFF
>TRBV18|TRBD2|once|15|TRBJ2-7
TGTGCCAGCTCACCTGGGCTAGCGGTCTCCTACGAGCAGTACTTC
CASSPGLAVSYEQYF
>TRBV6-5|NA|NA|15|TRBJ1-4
TGTGCCAGCAGACTGAGACAGCTCACTAATGAAAAACTGTTTTTT
CASRLRQLTNEKLFF
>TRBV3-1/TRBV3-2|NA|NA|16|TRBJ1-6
TGTGCCAGCAGCCAAGGGCAGTCCTTATTAAATTCACCCCTCCACTTT
CASSQGQSLLNSPLHF
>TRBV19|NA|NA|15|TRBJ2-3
TGTGCCAGTGGTCCGGGACTTACTAGCACAGATACGCAGTATTTT
CASGPGLTSTDTQYF
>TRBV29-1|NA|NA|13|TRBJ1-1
TGCAGCGTCTATAGGGGTATGAACACTGAAGCTTTCTTT
CSVYRGMNTEAFF
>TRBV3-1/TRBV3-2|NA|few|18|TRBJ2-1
TGTGCCAGCAGCCTTTTTGCACCGGGACTCCGCGCCTACAATGAGCAGTTCTTC
CASSLFAPGLRAYNEQFF
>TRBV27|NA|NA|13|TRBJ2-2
TGTGCCAGCAGTTACTTGAACACCGGGGAGCTGTTTTTT
CASSYLNTGELFF
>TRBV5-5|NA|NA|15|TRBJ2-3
TGTGCCAGCAGCCCAGACAGCTTACGCACAGATACGCAGTATTTT
CASSPDSLRTDTQYF
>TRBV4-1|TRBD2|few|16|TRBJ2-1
TGCGCCAGCAGCCAGCTAGGACTAGCGGCCTACAATGAGCAGTTCTTC
CASSQLGLAAYNEQFF
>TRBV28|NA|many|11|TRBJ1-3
TGTGCCAGCACCTTGTCTAACACCATATATTTT
CASTLSNTIYF
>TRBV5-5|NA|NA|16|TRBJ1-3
TGTGCCAGCAGCTTGGACTACCTTAGCTCTGGAAACACCATATATTTT
CASSLDYLSSGNTIYF
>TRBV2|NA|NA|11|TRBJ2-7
TGTGCCAGCAGTAGACAGGACGAGCAGTACTTC
CASSRQDEQYF
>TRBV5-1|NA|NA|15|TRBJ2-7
TGCGCCAGCAGCTTGGCTCGGGGTCAGAGCTACGAGCAGTACTTC
CASSLARGQSYEQYF
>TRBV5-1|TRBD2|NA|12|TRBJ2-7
TGCGCCAGCAGCTCGGGACTAGACGAGCAGTACTTC
CASSSGLDEQYF
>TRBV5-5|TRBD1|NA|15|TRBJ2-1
TGTGCCAGCAGCAAGACCGGACAGGGAAACAATGAGCAGTTCTTC
CASSKTGQGNNEQFF
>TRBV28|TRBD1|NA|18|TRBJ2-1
TGTGCCACCGATGGGACAGGGGACCATAGGGGGGGTATAAACATTCAGTTCTTC
CATDGTGDHRGGINIQFF